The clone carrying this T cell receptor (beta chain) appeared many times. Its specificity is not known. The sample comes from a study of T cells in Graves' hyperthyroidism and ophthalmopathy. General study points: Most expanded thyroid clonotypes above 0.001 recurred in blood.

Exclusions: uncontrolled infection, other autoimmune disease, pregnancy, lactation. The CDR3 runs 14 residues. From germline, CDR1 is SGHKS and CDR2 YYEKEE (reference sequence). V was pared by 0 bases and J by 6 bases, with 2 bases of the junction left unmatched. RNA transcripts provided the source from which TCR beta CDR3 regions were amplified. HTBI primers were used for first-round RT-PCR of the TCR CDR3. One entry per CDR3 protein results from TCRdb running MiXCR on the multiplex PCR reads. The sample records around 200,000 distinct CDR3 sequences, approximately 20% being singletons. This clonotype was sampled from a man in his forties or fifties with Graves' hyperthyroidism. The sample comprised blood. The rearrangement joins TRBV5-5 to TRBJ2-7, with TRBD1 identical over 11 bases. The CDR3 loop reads CASSLVGTGGEQYF. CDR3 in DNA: TGTGCCAGCAGCTTGGTGGGGACAGGGGGCGAGCAGTACTTC.